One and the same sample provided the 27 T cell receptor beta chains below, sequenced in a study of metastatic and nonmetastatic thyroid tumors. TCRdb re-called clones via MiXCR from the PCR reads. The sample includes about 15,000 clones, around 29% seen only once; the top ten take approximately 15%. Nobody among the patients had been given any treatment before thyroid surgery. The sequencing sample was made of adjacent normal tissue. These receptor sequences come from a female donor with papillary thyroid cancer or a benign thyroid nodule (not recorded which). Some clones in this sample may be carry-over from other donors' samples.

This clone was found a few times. CDR3 loop: CASSELGRARGEKLFF. As DNA, the CDR3 is TGTGCCAGCAGTGAGCTTGGGCGAGCCCGTGGCGAAAAACTGTTTTTT. The chain has TRBV2 and TRBJ1-4; D is unclear. The V end lost 3 bases, the J end lost 8 bases, and 19 bases lay between the germline ends. This CDR3 is built from 16 residues. Germline CDR1 is SNHLY and CDR2 is FYNNEI.

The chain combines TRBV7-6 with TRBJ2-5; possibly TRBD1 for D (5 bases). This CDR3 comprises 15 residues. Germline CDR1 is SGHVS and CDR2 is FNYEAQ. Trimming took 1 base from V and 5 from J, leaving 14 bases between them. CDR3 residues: CASSLGAGNMETQYF. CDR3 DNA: TGTGCCAGCAGCTTAGGGGCAGGGAATATGGAGACCCAGTACTTC.

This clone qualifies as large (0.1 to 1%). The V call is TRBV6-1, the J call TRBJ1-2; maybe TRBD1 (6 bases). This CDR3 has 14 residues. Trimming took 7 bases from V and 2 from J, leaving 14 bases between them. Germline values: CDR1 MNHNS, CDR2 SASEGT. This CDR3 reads CASTPWGQNYGYTF. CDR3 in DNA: TGTGCCAGCACCCCCTGGGGACAAAACTATGGCTACACCTTC.

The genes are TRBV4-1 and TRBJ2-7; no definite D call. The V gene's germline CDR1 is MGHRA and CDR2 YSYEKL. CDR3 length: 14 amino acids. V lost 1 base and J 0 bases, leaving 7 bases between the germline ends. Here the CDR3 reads CASSQGQLSYEQYF. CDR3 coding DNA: TGCGCCAGCAGCCAAGGGCAGCTCTCCTACGAGCAGTACTTC.

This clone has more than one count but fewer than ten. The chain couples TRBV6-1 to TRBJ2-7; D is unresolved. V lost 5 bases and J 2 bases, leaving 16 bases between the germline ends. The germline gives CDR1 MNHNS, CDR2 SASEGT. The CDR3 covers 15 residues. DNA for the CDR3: TGTGCCAGCAGTCCCCAGGTTTGGCAGGCCTACGAGCAGTACTTC. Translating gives CASSPQVWQAYEQYF.

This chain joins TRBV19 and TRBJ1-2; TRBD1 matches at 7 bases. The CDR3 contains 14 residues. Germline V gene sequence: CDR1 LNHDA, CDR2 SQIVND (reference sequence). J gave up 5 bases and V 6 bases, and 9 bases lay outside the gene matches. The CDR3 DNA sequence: TGTGCCAGTAGCAGACAGGGAGAGGGGTATGGCTACACCTTC. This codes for CASSRQGEGYGYTF.

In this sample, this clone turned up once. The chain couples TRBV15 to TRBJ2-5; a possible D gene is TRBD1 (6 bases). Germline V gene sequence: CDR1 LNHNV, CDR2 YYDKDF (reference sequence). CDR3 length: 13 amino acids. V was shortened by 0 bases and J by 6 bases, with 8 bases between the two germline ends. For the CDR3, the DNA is TGTGCCACCAGCAGAGAGGGACATCAGACCCAGTACTTC. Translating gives CATSREGHQTQYF.

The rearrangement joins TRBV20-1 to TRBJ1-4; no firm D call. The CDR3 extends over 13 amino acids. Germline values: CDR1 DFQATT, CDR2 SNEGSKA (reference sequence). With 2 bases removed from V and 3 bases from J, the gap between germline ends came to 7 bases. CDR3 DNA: TGCAGTGCTAGAAGGGCTTCTAATGAAAAACTGTTTTTT. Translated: CSARRASNEKLFF.

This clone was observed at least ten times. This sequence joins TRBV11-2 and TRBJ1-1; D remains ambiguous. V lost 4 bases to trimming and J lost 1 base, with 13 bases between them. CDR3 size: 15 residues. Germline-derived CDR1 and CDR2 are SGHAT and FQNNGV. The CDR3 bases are TGTGCCAGCAGCTCATCATCGGGTTGGAACACTGAAGCTTTCTTT. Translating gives CASSSSSGWNTEAFF.

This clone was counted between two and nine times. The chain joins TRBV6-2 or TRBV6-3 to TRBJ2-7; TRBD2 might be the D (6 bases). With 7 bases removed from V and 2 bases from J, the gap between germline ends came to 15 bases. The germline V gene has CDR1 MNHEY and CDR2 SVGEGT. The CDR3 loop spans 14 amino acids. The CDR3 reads CASTHPQRAYEQYF. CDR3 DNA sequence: TGTGCCAGCACCCACCCCCAGCGGGCCTACGAGCAGTACTTC.

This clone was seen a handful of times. The CDR3 sequence is CASGTGDVGYTF. As DNA, the CDR3 is TGTGCCAGCGGGACAGGGGACGTTGGCTACACCTTC. The chain joins TRBV6-1 to TRBJ1-2, with TRBD1 identical over 10 bases. The CDR3 has 12 residues. V shed 8 bases, J shed 7 bases, and the junction held 4 bases outside the gene matches. The germline CDR1 and CDR2 sequences are MNHNS and SASEGT.

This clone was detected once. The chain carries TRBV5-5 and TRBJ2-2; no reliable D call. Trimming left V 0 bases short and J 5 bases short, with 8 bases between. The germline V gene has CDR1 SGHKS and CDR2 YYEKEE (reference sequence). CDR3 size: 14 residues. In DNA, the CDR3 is TGTGCCAGCAGCTTGGTTGCCGGGACCGGGGAGCTGTTTTTT. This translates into CASSLVAGTGELFF.

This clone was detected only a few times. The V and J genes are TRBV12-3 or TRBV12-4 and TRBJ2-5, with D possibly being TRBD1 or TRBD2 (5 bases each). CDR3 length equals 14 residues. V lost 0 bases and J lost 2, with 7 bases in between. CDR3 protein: CASSLAGRQETQYF. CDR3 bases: TGTGCCAGCAGTTTAGCGGGACGACAAGAGACCCAGTACTTC.

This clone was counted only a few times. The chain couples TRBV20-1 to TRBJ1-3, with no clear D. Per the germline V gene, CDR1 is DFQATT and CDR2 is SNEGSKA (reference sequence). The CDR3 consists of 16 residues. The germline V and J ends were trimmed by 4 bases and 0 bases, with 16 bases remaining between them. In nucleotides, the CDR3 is TGCAGTGCTATTCCTACTAGGCTAAGCTCTGGAAACACCATATATTTT. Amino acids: CSAIPTRLSSGNTIYF.

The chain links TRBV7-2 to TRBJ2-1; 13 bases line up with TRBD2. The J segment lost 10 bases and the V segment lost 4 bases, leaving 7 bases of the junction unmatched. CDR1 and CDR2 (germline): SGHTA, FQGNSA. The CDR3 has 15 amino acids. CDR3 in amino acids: CASSSGLAGEGEQFF. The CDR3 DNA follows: TGTGCCAGCAGCTCCGGACTAGCGGGAGAGGGAGAGCAGTTCTTC.

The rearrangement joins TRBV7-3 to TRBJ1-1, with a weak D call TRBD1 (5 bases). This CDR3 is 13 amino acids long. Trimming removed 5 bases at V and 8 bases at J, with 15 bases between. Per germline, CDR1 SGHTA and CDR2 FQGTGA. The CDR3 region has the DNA TGTGCCAGCAGCACGCGCGGGGGGATAGAAGCTTTCTTT. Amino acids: CASSTRGGIEAFF.

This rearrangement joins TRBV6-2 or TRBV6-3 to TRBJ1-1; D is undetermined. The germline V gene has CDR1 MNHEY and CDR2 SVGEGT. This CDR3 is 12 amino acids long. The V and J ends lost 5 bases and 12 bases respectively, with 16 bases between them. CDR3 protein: CASSPPQKGTFF. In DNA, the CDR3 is TGTGCCAGCAGTCCCCCGCAAAAAGGAACTTTCTTT.

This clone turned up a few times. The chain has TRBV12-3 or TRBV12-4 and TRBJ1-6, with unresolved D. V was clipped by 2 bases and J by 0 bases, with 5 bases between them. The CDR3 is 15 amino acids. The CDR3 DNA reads TGTGCCAGCAGTTTACGAAGCTCCTATAATTCACCCCTCCACTTT. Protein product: CASSLRSSYNSPLHF.

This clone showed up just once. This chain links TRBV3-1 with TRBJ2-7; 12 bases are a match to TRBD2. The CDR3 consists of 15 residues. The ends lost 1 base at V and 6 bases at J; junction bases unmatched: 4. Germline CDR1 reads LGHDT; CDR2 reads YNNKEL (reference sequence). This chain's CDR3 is CASSQGLAGVGEQYF. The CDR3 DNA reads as TGTGCCAGCAGCCAAGGACTAGCGGGAGTTGGCGAGCAGTACTTC.

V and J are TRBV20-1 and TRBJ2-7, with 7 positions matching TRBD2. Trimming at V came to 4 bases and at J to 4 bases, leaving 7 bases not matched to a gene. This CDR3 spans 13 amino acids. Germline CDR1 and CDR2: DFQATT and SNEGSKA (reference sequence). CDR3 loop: CSANPAGLYEQYF. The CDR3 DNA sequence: TGCAGTGCTAACCCAGCGGGACTTTACGAGCAGTACTTC.

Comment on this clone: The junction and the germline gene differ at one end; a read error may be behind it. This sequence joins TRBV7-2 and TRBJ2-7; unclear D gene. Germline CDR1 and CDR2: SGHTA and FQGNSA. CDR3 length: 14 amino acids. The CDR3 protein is CASILGLSSYEQYF. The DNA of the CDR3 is TGTGCCAGCATCTTAGGCCTGAGCTCCTACGAGCAGTACTTC.

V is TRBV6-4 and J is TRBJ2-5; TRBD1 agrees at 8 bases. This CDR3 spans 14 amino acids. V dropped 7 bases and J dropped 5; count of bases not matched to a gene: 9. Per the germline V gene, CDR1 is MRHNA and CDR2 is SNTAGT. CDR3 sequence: CASNSGTGGETQYF. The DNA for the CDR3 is TGTGCCAGCAACTCCGGGACAGGCGGCGAGACCCAGTACTTC.

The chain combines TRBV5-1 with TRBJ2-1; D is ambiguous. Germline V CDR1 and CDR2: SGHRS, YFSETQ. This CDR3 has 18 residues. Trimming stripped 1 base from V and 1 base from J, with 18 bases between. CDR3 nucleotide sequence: TGCGCCAGCAGCTTGCTGGTAGCCCTTAGCCCTTCCTACAATGAGCAGTTCTTC. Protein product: CASSLLVALSPSYNEQFF. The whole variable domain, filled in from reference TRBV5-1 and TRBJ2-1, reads KAGVTQTPRYLIKTRGQQVTLSCSPISGHRSVSWYQQTPGQGLQFLFEYFSETQRNKGNFPGRFSGRQFSNSRSEMNVSTLELGDSALYLCASSLLVALSPSYNEQFFGPGTRLTVL.

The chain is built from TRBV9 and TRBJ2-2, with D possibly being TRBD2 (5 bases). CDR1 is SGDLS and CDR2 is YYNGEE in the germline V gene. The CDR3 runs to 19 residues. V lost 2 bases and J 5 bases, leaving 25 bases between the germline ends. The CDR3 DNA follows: TGTGCCAGCAGCGTTCCGGAGGACCCACAAACCGCTTTGACCGGGGAGCTGTTTTTT. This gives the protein CASSVPEDPQTALTGELFF.

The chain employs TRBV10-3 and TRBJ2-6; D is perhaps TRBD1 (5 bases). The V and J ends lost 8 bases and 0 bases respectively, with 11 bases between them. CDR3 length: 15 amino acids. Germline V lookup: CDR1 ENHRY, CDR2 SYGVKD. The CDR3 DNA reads TGTGCCATCCGAGTCACAGGCTCTGGGGCCAACGTCCTGACTTTC. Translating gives CAIRVTGSGANVLTF.

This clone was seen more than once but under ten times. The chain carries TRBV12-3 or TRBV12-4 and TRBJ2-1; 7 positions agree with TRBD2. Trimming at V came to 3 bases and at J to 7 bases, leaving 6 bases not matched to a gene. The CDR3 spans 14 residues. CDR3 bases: TGTGCCAGCAGTTTTTTCGCGGGAGCAAATGAGCAGTTCTTC. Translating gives CASSFFAGANEQFF.

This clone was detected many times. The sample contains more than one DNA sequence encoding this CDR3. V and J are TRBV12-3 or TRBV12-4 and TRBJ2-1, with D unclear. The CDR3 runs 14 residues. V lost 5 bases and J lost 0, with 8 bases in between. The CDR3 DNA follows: TGTGCCAGCAGTGGAGAAAGCTCCTACAATGAGCAGTTCTTC. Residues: CASSGESSYNEQFF.